These 5 T cell receptor beta chains share one sample of origin, sequenced in a study of multiple sclerosis patients with progressive multifocal leukoencephalopathy. Indicated time point: five to six months of natalizumab therapy. Profiling relied on immunoSEQ multiplex PCR, and the TCRdb table lists in-frame clones only, not all of them. The data contain around 30,000 clones, about nine tenths of them singletons. This specimen consisted of PBMCs, obtained from a patient treated with natalizumab. These receptors were collected from a human donor with multiple sclerosis.

The chain recombines TRBV6-5 with TRBJ1-3, with 11 bases that match TRBD2. The J call is in doubt because the DNA end fits TRBJ2-2 better. CDR3 length: 14 residues. CDR1 MNHEY and CDR2 SVGAGI come from the germline V gene. CDR3 protein: CAAGLGLAVGELFF. CDR3 coding DNA: TGTGCCGCCGGTCTGGGACTAGCGGTTGGGGAGCTGTTTTTT.

This chain connects TRBV7-2 to TRBJ1-1; no definite D call. Germline CDR1 SGHTA, CDR2 FQGNSA. CDR3 length: 13 amino acids. V was clipped by 1 base and J by 4 bases, with 7 bases between them. The CDR3 DNA reads TGTGCCAGCAGCTTAGGGGTGAGCACTGAAGCTTTCTTT. Its translation: CASSLGVSTEAFF.

This clone has just one count. The genes are TRBV19 and TRBJ1-1, with 7 nucleotides matching TRBD1. Germline CDR1 LNHDA, CDR2 SQIVND (reference sequence). J gave up 0 bases and V 5 bases, and 6 bases lay outside the gene matches. The CDR3 length is 15 residues. CDR3 amino acids: CASSHHRGMNTEAFF. CDR3 sequence (DNA): TGTGCCAGTAGTCATCACAGGGGAATGAACACTGAAGCTTTCTTT. The full variable domain, rest sourced from reference TRBV19 and TRBJ1-1, is DGGITQSPKYLFRKEGQNVTLSCEQNLNHDAMYWYRQDPGQGLRLIYYSQIVNDFQKGDIAEGYSVSREKKESFPLTVTSAQKNPTAFYLCASSHHRGMNTEAFFGQGTRLTVV.

The chain combines TRBV5-1 with TRBJ1-3, with D maybe TRBD1 (5 bases). The V gene lost 4 bases and the J gene lost 1 base, with 21 bases spanning the gap. Germline assignment: CDR1 SGHRS and CDR2 YFSETQ. The CDR3 totals 18 residues. The CDR3 DNA sequence: TGCGCCAGCAGCCCCCTCCCCGGGCAGGGAGGATCTGGAAACACCATATATTTT. Translation: CASSPLPGQGGSGNTIYF.

The rearrangement joins TRBV9 to TRBJ2-1, with TRBD1 matching 10 bases. The CDR3 is made up of 17 amino acids. Looked up from germline, CDR1 is SGDLS and CDR2 is YYNGEE. V was pared by 0 bases and J by 0 bases, with 3 bases of the junction left unmatched. CDR3 sequence: CASSVAGQGRSYNEQFF. The CDR3 bases are TGTGCCAGCAGCGTAGCGGGACAGGGGCGCTCCTACAATGAGCAGTTCTTC.